This T cell receptor beta chain was found in a study of regulatory T cells in long-lasting Graves disease. Study-level information: Freshly diagnosed Graves' patients had used antithyroid drugs for under 3 months. Findings and caveats of the study: When disease was persistent, TRBV28, TRBJ1-2 and TRBJ2-5 were the favored segments.

The time point was: newly diagnosed GD, antithyroid drugs for less than 3 months. RNA from PBMCs was the source of the TCR library. Researchers made TCR beta libraries by using iRepertoire HTBI primers and running Arm-PCR on CDR3 regions. TCRdb re-derived calls from the multiplex PCR reads in MiXCR, one entry per CDR3 protein. The sample shows about 210,000 distinct CDR3 sequences, roughly 18% of them seen only once. Details on this clonotype: Its antigen is not known.

The germline V and J ends were trimmed by 1 base and 0 bases, with 11 bases remaining between them. This CDR3 contains 17 residues. The germline gives CDR1 SGHRS, CDR2 YFSETQ. This sample also belongs to another study, concerning T cells in Graves' hyperthyroidism and ophthalmopathy. That source notes: A median around 6.4 months before onset, the model predicted ophthalmopathy.

This chain links TRBV5-1 with TRBJ2-6; D possibly corresponds to TRBD1 (5 bases). The source was peripheral blood mononuclear cells (PBMCs), collected at new diagnosis, from a patient treated with antithyroid drugs. The TCR was taken from a woman aged 30 to 39 with Graves disease. Here the CDR3 DNA reads TGCGCCAGCAGCTTGTCAGGACACCCCTCTGGGGCCAACGTCCTGACTTTC. Encoded protein: CASSLSGHPSGANVLTF.